These 21 T cell receptor beta chains share one sample of origin, sequenced in a study of T cell changes during pregnancy in multiple sclerosis (dated by TCRdb to the late 2010s). The library was prepared using the immunoSEQ multiplex PCR assay. TCRdb limited this immuneACCESS table to in-frame rearrangements with V and J called. A share of clones is missing; checked studies link under half to unresolved V genes, and the rest is unexplained. The sample yields some 81,000 clones; under 95% were counted once. The leading ten clones occupy about 2.5% of the sample. Here the sequenced sample was peripheral blood, taken after pregnancy. All receptors derive from a female donor in good health, enrolled as a control in a pregnancy study.

The V call is TRBV19, the J call TRBJ2-7, with D possibly being TRBD1 (5 bases). Germline V lookup: CDR1 LNHDA, CDR2 SQIVND (reference sequence). V lost 1 base and J 0 bases, leaving 7 bases between the germline ends. The CDR3 runs to 14 residues. CDR3 in amino acids: CASSIVGASYEQYF. DNA for the CDR3: TGTGCCAGTAGTATAGTTGGGGCCTCCTACGAGCAGTACTTC.

The chain recombines TRBV5-4 with TRBJ2-1; D is unclear. The CDR3 is 12 residues long. Trimming shortened V by 3 bases and J by 4 bases, and 5 bases separated the two germline ends. The germline V gene encodes CDR1 SGHNT and CDR2 YYREEE (reference sequence). The CDR3 is CASSYSYNEQFF. For the CDR3, the DNA is TGTGCCAGCAGCTACTCGTACAATGAGCAGTTCTTC.

The V and J genes are TRBV7-2 and TRBJ2-7, with a possible D match to TRBD1 (5 bases). Germline CDR1 reads SGHTA; CDR2 reads FQGNSA. The V gene lost 3 bases and the J gene lost 3 bases, with 9 bases spanning the gap. The CDR3 spans 13 residues. CDR3 region: CASSFDRNYEQYF. In DNA form, the CDR3 reads TGTGCCAGCAGCTTCGACAGAAACTACGAGCAGTACTTC. The whole variable domain, filled in from reference TRBV7-2 and TRBJ2-7, reads GAGVSQSPSNKVTEKGKDVELRCDPISGHTALYWYRQSLGQGLEFLIYFQGNSAPDKSGLPSDRFSAERTGGSVSTLTIQRTQQEDSAVYLCASSFDRNYEQYFGPGTRLTVT.

Comment on this clone: One junction end disagrees with the germline gene, perhaps due to a read error. This sequence joins TRBV9 and TRBJ1-1; D perhaps matches TRBD1 (5 bases). This CDR3 comprises 14 residues. Per germline, CDR1 SGDLS and CDR2 YYNGEE. For the CDR3, the DNA is TGTGCCAGCAGCGTAGAACAGGAGAACGCTGAAGCTTTCTTT. Translated: CASSVEQENAEAFF.

The CDR3 nucleotides are TGCGCCAGCAGCCAATGGGCAGGGGACTCCTATAATTCACCCCTCCACTTT. Translated: CASSQWAGDSYNSPLHF. The chain has TRBV4-1 and TRBJ1-6, with D possibly being TRBD1 (6 bases). Trimming removed 2 bases at V and 0 bases at J, with 11 bases between. CDR3 length: 17 residues. Per the germline V gene, CDR1 is MGHRA and CDR2 is YSYEKL.

The chain couples TRBV5-4 to TRBJ2-1; 11 nucleotides match TRBD2. Germline CDR1 reads SGHNT; CDR2 reads YYREEE (reference sequence). This CDR3 is 16 amino acids long. V lost 0 bases, J lost 6 bases, and 5 bases stayed unmatched. DNA for the CDR3: TGTGCCAGCAGCTTGGGGCTTAGCGGGGGGGCCAATGAGCAGTTCTTC. Encoded protein: CASSLGLSGGANEQFF.

The rearrangement links TRBV18 to TRBJ2-2, with D possibly TRBD2 on 6 matching bases. Germline CDR1 reads KGHSH; CDR2 reads LQKENI. V dropped 3 bases and J dropped 2 bases, with 13 bases sitting between them. The CDR3 sequence is 16 residues long. CDR3 bases: TGTGCCAGCTCACCTGTTGGAGGGAGCAACACCGGGGAGCTGTTTTTT. The encoded protein is CASSPVGGSNTGELFF. The variable domain in full, completed from reference TRBV18 and TRBJ2-2, reads NAGVMQNPRHLVRRRGQEARLRCSPMKGHSHVYWYRQLPEEGLKFMVYLQKENIIDESGMPKERFSAEFPKEGPSILRIQQVVRGDSAAYFCASSPVGGSNTGELFFGEGSRLTVL.

The count of this clone is one. The chain combines TRBV10-3 with TRBJ2-1; the D is unclear. Trimming took off 0 bases at V and 4 bases at J, with 16 bases between the two ends. The germline gives CDR1 ENHRY, CDR2 SYGVKD. The length of the CDR3 is 17 residues. CDR3 nucleotides: TGTGCCATCAGTGAGTCGAGCCCACGAAGCCTATACAATGAGCAGTTCTTC. Translated: CAISESSPRSLYNEQFF.

The J gene is TRBJ2-7, the V gene TRBV7-2, with D tentatively TRBD1 (8 bases). This CDR3 has 15 amino acids. V was trimmed by 2 bases and J by 4 bases, leaving 15 bases between them. CDR1 is SGHTA and CDR2 is FQGNSA in the germline V gene. In DNA, the CDR3 is TGTGCCAGCAGCTTACAGACAGGGGAGGGGTACGAGCAGTACTTC. It yields the protein CASSLQTGEGYEQYF.

The V and J genes are TRBV14 and TRBJ2-7, with 11 bases aligning to TRBD1. V was pared by 1 base and J by 4 bases, with 6 bases of the junction left unmatched. CDR3 length: 16 amino acids. Looked up from germline, CDR1 is SGHDN and CDR2 is FVKESK. The CDR3 sequence: CASSQGTGTGGYEQYF. CDR3 coding DNA: TGTGCCAGCAGCCAAGGGACTGGGACAGGGGGTTACGAGCAGTACTTC.

The chain recombines TRBV18 with TRBJ1-2, with 8 bases fitting TRBD1. Germline loops: CDR1 KGHSH, CDR2 LQKENI. The CDR3 runs to 14 residues. The trim removed 5 bases at V and 5 bases at J, leaving 7 bases unmatched. This CDR3 is CASSGGQATYGYTF. For the CDR3, the DNA is TGTGCCAGCTCAGGGGGACAGGCGACTTATGGCTACACCTTC.

V usage is TRBV9 and J usage is TRBJ2-5; perhaps TRBD2 as D (5 bases). The length of the CDR3 is 13 residues. V was clipped by 0 bases and J by 4 bases, with 7 bases between them. From germline, CDR1 is SGDLS and CDR2 YYNGEE. DNA of the CDR3: TGTGCCAGCAGCGTAGTAGGAGGAGAGACCCAGTACTTC. As protein: CASSVVGGETQYF.

The chain carries TRBV27 and TRBJ1-5, with D possibly matching TRBD1 (5 bases). This CDR3 is 14 amino acids long. V gave up 6 bases and J gave up 4 bases, with 13 bases separating them. Germline CDR1 is MNHEY and CDR2 is SMNVEV (reference sequence). CDR3: CASSTIRGNQPQHF. The CDR3, as DNA: TGTGCCAGCAGCACCATTAGGGGAAATCAGCCCCAGCATTTT.

The rearrangement uses TRBV30 and TRBJ1-3, with D maybe TRBD1 (5 bases). The length of the CDR3 is 14 residues. Germline V lookup: CDR1 GTSNPN, CDR2 SVGIG (reference sequence). V lost 4 bases, J lost 2 bases, and 12 bases lay in between. The CDR3 here is CAWNLGGTGNTIYF. In DNA, the CDR3 is TGTGCCTGGAATCTGGGGGGTACTGGAAACACCATATATTTT. The full variable domain, rest sourced from reference TRBV30 and TRBJ1-3, is SQTIHQWPATLVQPVGSPLSLECTVEGTSNPNLYWYRQAAGRGLQLLFYSVGIGQISSEVPQNLSASRPQDRQFILSSKKLLLSDSGFYLCAWNLGGTGNTIYFGEGSWLTVV.

This chain connects TRBV18 to TRBJ1-5; D perhaps matches TRBD1 (5 bases). This CDR3 is 18 amino acids long. CDR1 and CDR2 from the germline V gene are KGHSH and LQKENI. The V gene lost 2 bases and the J gene lost 0 bases, with 17 bases spanning the gap. The CDR3 loop reads CASSPFPPGLHSNQPQHF. Written as DNA, the CDR3 is TGTGCCAGCTCACCATTCCCTCCGGGACTCCATAGCAATCAGCCCCAGCATTTT.

This chain uses TRBV28 with TRBJ1-5; D is ambiguous. The V and J ends lost 8 bases and 1 base respectively, with 6 bases between them. Germline CDR1 and CDR2: MDHEN and SYDVKM. This CDR3 contains 12 residues. The CDR3 loop is CASFSSNQPQHF. Written as DNA, the CDR3 is TGTGCCAGCTTTTCAAGCAATCAGCCCCAGCATTTT.

This chain connects TRBV15 to TRBJ2-3; possibly TRBD2 for D (7 bases). V was clipped by 1 base and J by 8 bases, with 13 bases between them. The germline gives CDR1 LNHNV, CDR2 YYDKDF (reference sequence). The CDR3 contains 14 residues. CDR3 residues: CATSRAGGRGTQYF. For the CDR3, the DNA is TGTGCCACCAGCAGAGCGGGGGGCCGGGGTACGCAGTATTTT.

CDR3 nucleotides: TGTGCCAGTGGATTAGCGGGAGCGGGAGAGCAGTTCTTC. Translating it yields CASGLAGAGEQFF. V is TRBV19 and J is TRBJ2-1; 9 bases are shared with TRBD2. In germline, CDR1 is LNHDA, CDR2 SQIVND (reference sequence). The CDR3 length is 13 residues. Trimming cost V 8 bases and J 10 bases; bases outside gene matches: 9.

The V and J genes are TRBV5-1 and TRBJ2-2; a weak D match, TRBD2 (7 bases). This CDR3 has 16 residues. The V end was cut by 6 bases, the J end by 5 bases, with 20 bases between. The germline V gene has CDR1 SGHRS and CDR2 YFSETQ. The CDR3 sequence: CASTGGGGAPTGELFF. CDR3 nucleotide sequence: TGCGCCAGCACGGGCGGAGGGGGGGCGCCGACCGGGGAGCTGTTTTTT.

The gene calls are TRBV14 and TRBJ1-2, with D possibly being TRBD1 (5 bases). V was pared by 1 base and J by 8 bases, with 11 bases between. Germline V CDR1 and CDR2: SGHDN, FVKESK. The CDR3 has 13 residues. CDR3 sequence reads: CASSQVTGGGYTF. The CDR3 DNA is TGTGCCAGCAGCCAAGTCACGGGGGGAGGCTACACCTTC.

Only a few counts were recorded for this clone. The V and J genes are TRBV10-1 and TRBJ1-5; D gene ambiguous. The CDR3 consists of 12 residues. Germline CDR1 reads WNHNN; CDR2 reads SYGVQD (reference sequence). The V gene lost 11 bases and the J gene lost 2 bases, with 10 bases spanning the gap. The CDR3 nucleotides are TGCGCCGAGGAGATTGGCAATCAGCCCCAGCATTTT. Translated: CAEEIGNQPQHF.